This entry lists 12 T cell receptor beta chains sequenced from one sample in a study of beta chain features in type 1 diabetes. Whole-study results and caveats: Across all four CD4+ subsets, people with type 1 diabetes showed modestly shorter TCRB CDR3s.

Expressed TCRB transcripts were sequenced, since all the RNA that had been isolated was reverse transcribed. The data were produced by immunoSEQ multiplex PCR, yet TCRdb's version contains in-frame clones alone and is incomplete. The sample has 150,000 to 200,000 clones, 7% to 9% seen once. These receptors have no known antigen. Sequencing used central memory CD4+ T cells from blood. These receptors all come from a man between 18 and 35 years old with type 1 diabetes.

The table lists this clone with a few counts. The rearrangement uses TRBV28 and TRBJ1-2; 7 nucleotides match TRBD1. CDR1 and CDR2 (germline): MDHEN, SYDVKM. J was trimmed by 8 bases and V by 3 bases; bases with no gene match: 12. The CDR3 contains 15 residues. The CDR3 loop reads CASSFMRGQTKGYTF. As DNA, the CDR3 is TGTGCCAGCAGTTTCATGAGGGGGCAAACGAAGGGCTACACCTTC.

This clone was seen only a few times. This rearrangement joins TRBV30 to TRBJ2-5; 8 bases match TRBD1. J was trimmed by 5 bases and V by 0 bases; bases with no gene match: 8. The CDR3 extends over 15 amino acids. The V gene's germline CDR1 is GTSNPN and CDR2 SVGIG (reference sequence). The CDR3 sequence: CAWSVPRGLVETQYF. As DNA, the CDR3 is TGTGCCTGGAGTGTACCCAGGGGGCTGGTGGAGACCCAGTACTTC. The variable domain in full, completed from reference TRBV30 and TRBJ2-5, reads SQTIHQWPATLVQPVGSPLSLECTVEGTSNPNLYWYRQAAGRGLQLLFYSVGIGQISSEVPQNLSASRPQDRQFILSSKKLLLSDSGFYLCAWSVPRGLVETQYFGPGTRLLVL.

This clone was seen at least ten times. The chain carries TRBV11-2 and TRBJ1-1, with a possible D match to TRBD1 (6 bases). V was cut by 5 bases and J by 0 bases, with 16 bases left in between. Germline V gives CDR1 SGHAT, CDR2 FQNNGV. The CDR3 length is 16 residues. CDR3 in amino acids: CASSRYQQGLNTEAFF. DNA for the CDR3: TGTGCCAGCAGCCGTTATCAACAGGGTTTGAACACTGAAGCTTTCTTT.

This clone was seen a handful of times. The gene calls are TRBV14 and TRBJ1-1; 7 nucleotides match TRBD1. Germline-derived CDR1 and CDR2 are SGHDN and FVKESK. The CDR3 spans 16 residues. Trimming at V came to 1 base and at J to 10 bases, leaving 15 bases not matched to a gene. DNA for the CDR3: TGTGCCAGCAGCCAAGGACCAGGGGGAAGTGTAGGACGAGCTTTCTTT. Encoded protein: CASSQGPGGSVGRAFF.

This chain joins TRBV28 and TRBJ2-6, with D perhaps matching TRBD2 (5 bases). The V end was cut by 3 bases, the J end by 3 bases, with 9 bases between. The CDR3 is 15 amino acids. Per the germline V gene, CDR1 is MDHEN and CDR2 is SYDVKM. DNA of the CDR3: TGTGCCAGCAGTTTGAGCGCGGGTGGGGCCAACGTCCTGACTTTC. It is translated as CASSLSAGGANVLTF. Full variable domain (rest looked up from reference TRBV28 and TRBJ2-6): DVKVTQSSRYLVKRTGEKVFLECVQDMDHENMFWYRQDPGLGLRLIYFSYDVKMKEKGDIPEGYSVSREKKERFSLILESASTNQTSMYLCASSLSAGGANVLTFGAGSRLTVL.

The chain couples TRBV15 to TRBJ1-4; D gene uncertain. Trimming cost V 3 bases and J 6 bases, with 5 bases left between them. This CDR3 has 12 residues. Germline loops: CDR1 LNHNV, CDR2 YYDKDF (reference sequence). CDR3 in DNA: TGTGCCACCAGCAGGCGGGATGAAAAACTGTTTTTT. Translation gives CATSRRDEKLFF.

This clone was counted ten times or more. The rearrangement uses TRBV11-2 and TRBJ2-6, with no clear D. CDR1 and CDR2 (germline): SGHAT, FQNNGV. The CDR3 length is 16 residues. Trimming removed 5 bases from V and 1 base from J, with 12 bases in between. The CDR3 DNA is TGTGCCAGCAGCCTGTCTACCGTATCTGGGGCCAACGTCCTGACTTTC. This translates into CASSLSTVSGANVLTF.

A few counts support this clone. This chain's CDR3 is CASSPRQGESADTQYF. In nucleotides, the CDR3 is TGCGCCAGCAGCCCCCGACAGGGCGAAAGCGCAGATACGCAGTATTTT. V and J are TRBV4-3 and TRBJ2-3; TRBD1 aligns across 7 bases. This CDR3 has 16 residues. V lost 4 bases and J lost 4; bases outside the gene matches: 11. In germline, CDR1 is LGHNA, CDR2 YSLEER.

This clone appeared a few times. This chain's CDR3 is CAISLGQGDEAFF. CDR3 DNA sequence: TGTGCCATCAGCCTGGGACAGGGGGATGAAGCTTTCTTT. This sequence joins TRBV10-3 and TRBJ1-1, with 11 bases aligning to TRBD1. Trimming cost V 6 bases and J 7 bases; bases outside gene matches: 4. Per germline, CDR1 ENHRY and CDR2 SYGVKD. This CDR3 has 13 residues.

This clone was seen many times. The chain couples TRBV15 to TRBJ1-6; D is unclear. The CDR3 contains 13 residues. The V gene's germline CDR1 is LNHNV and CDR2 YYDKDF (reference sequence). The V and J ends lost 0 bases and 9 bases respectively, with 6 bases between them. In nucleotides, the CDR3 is TGTGCCACCAGCAGAGATCACAGTTCACCCCTCCACTTT. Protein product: CATSRDHSSPLHF. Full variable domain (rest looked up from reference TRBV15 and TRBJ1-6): DAMVIQNPRYQVTQFGKPVTLSCSQTLNHNVMYWYQQKSSQAPKLLFHYYDKDFNNEADTPDNFQSRRPNTSFCFLDIRSPGLGDTAMYLCATSRDHSSPLHFGNGTRLTVT.

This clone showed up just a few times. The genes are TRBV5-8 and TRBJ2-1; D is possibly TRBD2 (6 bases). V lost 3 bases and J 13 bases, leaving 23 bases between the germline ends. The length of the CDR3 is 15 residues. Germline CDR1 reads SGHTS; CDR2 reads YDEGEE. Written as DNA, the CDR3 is TGTGCCAGCAGCTCCGCGTGGAACGGGGGATCCCTACAGTTCTTC. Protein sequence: CASSSAWNGGSLQFF.

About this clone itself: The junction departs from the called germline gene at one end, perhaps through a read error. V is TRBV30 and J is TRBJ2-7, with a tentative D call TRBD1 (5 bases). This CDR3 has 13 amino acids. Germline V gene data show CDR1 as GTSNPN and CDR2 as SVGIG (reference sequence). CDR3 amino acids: CAWSSGGAYGQYF. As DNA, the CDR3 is TGTGCCTGGAGCTCTGGTGGGGCGTACGGGCAGTACTTC. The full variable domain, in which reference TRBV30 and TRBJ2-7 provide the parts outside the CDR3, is SQTIHQWPATLVQPVGSPLSLECTVEGTSNPNLYWYRQAAGRGLQLLFYSVGIGQISSEVPQNLSASRPQDRQFILSSKKLLLSDSGFYLCAWSSGGAYGQYFGPGTRLTVT.